This TCR beta chain appears in the sequencing data of a study of shared clonotypes between healthy human individuals. Study context: CD4 naive cells filled three plates per donor, CD4 memory three, CD8 naive two and CD8 memory one.

The donors were adults (healthy and HIV-negative) with no recent acute infections or vaccinations. This CDR3 is 16 amino acids long. Trimming pared 1 base from V and 3 bases from J, leaving 16 bases between. CDR1 LGHNA and CDR2 YSLEER come from the germline V gene. Samples underwent the assay at deep level. TCRdb's table, derived via immunoSEQ multiplex PCR, lists solely in-frame clones and lacks some. This table holds 2.5 million or so clones, more than 90% found once. The rearrangement uses TRBV4-3 and TRBJ2-7; D is undetermined. This TCR derives from a man between 18 and 29 years old in good health. What was sequenced was naive CD4+ T cells sorted from blood. The subset here: CD45RA+ positively selected. The CDR3 nucleotides read TGCGCCAGCAGCCAAGCCGGTACTGGGCCAGACTACGAGCAGTACTTC. Residues: CASSQAGTGPDYEQYF.